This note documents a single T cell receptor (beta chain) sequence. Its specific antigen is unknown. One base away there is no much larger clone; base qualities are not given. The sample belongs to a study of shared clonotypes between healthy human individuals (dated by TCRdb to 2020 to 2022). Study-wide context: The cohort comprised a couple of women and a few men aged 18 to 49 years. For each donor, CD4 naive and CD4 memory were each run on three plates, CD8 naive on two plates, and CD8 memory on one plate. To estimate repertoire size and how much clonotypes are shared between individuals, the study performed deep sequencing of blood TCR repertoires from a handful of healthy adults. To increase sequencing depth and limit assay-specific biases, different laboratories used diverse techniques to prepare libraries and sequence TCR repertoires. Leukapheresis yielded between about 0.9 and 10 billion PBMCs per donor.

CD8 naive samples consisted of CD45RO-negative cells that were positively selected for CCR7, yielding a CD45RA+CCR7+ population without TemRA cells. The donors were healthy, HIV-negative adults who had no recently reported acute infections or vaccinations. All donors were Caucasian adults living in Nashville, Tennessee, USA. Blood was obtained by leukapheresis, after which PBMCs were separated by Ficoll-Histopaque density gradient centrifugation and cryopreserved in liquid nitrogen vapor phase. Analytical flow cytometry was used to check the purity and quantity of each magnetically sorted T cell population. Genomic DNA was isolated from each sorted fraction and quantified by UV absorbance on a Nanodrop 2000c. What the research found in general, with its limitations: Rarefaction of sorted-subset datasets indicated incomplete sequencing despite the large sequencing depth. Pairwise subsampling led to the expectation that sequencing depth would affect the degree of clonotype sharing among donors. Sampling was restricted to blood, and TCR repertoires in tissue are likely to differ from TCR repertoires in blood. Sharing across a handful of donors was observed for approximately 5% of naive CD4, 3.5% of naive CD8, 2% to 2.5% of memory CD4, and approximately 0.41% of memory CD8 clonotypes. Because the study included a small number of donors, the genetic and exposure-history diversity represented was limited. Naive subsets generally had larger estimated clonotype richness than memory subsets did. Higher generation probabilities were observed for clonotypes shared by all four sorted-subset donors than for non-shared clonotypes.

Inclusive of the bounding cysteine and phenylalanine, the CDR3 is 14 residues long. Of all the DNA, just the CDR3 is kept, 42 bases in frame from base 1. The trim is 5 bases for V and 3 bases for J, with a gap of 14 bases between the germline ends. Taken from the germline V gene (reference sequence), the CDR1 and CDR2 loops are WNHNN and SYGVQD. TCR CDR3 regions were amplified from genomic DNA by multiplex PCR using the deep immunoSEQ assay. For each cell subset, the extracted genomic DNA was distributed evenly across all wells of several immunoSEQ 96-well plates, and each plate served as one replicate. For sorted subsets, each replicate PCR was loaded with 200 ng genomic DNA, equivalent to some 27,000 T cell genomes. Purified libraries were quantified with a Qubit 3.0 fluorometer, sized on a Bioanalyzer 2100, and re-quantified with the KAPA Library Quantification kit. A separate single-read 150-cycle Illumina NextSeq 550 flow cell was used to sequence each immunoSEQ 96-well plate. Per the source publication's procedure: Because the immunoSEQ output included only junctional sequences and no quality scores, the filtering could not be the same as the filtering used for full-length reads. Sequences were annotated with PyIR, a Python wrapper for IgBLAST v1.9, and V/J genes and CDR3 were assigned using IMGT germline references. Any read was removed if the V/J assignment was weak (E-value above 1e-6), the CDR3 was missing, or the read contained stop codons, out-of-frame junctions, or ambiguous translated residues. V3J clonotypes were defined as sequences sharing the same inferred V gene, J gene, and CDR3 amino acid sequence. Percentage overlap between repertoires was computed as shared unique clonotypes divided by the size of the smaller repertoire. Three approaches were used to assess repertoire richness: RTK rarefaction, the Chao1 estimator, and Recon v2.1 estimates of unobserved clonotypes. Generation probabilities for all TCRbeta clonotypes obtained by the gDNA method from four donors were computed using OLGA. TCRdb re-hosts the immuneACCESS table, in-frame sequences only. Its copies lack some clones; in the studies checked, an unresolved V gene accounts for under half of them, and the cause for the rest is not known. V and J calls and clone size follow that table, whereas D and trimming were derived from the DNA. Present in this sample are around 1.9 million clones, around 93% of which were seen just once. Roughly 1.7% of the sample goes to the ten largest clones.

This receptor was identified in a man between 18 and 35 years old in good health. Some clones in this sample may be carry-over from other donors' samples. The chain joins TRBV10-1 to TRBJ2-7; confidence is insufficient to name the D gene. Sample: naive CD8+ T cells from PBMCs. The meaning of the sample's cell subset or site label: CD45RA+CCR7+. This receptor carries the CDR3 CASSPRPGLYEQYF. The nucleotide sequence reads TGCGCCAGCAGTCCTCGACCGGGCCTCTACGAGCAGTACTTC.